The T cell receptor beta chain under discussion was sequenced for a study of T cell responses to AZD1222 COVID-19 vaccine. TCRdb's copy holds only in-frame clones and misses some; the assay was immunoSEQ multiplex PCR. The sample has fewer than 200,000 clones, approximately 94% seen once; the top ten hold around 1.5%. The specimen comprised peripheral blood, sampled 28 days after the second AZD1222 dose. The sequence came from an adult who received the AZD1222 COVID-19 vaccine.

The CDR3 region is CAISQGSGNQPQHF. CDR3 nucleotides: TGTGCCATCTCACAGGGATCGGGCAATCAGCCCCAGCATTTT. V is TRBV10-3 and J is TRBJ1-5; D may be TRBD1 (6 bases). CDR1 ENHRY and CDR2 SYGVKD come from the germline V gene. Trimming pared 8 bases from V and 2 bases from J, leaving 13 bases between. The CDR3 loop spans 14 amino acids.